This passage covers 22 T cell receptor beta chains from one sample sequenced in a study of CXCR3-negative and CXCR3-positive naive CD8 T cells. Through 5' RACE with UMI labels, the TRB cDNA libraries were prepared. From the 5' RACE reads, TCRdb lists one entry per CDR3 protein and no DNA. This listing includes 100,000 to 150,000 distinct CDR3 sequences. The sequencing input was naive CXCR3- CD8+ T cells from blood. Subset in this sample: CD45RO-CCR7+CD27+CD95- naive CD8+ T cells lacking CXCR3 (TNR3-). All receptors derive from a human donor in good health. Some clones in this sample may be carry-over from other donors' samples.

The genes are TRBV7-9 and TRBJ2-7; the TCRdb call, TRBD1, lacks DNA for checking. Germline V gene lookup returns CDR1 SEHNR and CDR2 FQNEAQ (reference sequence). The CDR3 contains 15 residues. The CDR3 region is CASSLRGQGTYEQYF. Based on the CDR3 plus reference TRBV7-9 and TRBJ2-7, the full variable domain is DTGVSQNPRHKITKRGQNVTFRCDPISEHNRLYWYRQTLGQGPEFLTYFQNEAQLEKSRLLSDRFSAERPKGSFSTLEIQRTEQGDSAMYLCASSLRGQGTYEQYFGPGTRLTVT.

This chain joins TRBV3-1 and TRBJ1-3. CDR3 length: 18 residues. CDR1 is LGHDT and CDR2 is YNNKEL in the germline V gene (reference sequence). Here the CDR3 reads CASSQDPVSTFSGNTIYF. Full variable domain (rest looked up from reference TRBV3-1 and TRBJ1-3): DTAVSQTPKYLVTQMGNDKSIKCEQNLGHDTMYWYKQDSKKFLKIMFSYNNKELIINETVPNRFSPKSPDKAHLNLHINSLELGDSAVYFCASSQDPVSTFSGNTIYFGEGSWLTVV.

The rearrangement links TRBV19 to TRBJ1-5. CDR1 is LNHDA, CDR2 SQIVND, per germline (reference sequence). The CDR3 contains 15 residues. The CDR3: CASSIGLDGNQPQHF. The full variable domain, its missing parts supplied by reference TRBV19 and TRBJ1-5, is DGGITQSPKYLFRKEGQNVTLSCEQNLNHDAMYWYRQDPGQGLRLIYYSQIVNDFQKGDIAEGYSVSREKKESFPLTVTSAQKNPTAFYLCASSIGLDGNQPQHFGDGTRLSIL.

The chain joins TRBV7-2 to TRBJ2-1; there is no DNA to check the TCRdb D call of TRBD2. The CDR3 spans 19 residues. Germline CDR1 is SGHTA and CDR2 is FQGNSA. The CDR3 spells CASSLRVWQGSGKLGEQFF.

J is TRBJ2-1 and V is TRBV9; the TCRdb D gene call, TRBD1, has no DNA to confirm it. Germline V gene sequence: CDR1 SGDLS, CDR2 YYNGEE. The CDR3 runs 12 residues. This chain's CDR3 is CASSPGDNEQFF.

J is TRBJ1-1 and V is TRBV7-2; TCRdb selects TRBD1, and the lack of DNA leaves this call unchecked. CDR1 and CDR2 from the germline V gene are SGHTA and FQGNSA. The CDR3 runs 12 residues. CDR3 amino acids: CASRAGHPEAFF.

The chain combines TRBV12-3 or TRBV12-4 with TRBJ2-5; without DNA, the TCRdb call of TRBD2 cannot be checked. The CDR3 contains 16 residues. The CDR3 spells CASSSGTSGYKETQYF.

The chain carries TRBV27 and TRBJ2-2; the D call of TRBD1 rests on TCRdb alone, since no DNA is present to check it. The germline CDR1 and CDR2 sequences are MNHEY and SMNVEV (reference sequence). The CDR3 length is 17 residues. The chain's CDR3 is CASSLIGTGGRTGELFF.

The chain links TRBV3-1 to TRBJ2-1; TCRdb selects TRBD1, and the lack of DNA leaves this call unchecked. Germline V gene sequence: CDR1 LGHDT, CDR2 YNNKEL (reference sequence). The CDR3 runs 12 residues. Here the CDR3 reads CASSPIGAPQFF.

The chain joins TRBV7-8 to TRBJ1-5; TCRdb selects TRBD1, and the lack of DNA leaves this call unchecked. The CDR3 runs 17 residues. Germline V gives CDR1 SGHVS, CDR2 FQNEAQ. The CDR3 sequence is CASSLAGTGTIHQPQHF.

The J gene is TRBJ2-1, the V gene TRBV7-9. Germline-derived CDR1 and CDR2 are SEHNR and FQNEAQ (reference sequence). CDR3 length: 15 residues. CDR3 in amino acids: CASSLVRSPYNEQFF.

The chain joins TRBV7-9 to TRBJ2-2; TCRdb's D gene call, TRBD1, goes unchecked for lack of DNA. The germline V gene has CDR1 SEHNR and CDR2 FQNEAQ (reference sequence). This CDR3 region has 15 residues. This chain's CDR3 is CASNHAPPNTGELFF.

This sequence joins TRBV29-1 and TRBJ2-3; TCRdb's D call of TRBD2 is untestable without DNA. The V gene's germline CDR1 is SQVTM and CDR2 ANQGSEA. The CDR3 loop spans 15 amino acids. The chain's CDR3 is CSVDPTSGPTDTQYF.

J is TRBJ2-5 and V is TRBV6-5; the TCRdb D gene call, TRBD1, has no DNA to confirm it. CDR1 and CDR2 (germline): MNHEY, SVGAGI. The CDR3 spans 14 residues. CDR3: CASSPGRPQETQYF.

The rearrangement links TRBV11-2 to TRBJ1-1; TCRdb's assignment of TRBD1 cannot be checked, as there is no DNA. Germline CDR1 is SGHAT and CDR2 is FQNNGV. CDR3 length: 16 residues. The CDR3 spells CASSLGGQAPNTEAFF.

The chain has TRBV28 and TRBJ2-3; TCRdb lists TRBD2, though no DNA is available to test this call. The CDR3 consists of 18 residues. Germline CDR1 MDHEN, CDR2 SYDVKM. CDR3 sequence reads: CASSLSVSGGAGADTQYF.

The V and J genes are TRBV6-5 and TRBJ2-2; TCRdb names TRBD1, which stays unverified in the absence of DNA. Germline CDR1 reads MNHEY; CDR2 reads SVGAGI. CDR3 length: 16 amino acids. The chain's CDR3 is CASSYSGTGRTGELFF.

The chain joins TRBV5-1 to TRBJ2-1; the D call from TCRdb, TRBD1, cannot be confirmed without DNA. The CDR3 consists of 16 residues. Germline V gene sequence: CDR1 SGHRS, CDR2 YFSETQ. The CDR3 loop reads CASSPWTGAPYNEQFF.

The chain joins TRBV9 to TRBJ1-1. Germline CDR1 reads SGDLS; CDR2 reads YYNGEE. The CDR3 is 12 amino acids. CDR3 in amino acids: CASSGLITEAFF.

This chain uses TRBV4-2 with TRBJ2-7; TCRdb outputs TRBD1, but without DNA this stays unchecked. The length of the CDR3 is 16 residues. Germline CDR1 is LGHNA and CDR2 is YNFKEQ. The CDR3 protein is CASSQGGRQGSYEQYF.

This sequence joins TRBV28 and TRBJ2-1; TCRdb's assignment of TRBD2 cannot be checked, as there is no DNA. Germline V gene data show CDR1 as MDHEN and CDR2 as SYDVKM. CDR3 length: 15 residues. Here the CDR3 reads CASGGDSSSYNEQFF.

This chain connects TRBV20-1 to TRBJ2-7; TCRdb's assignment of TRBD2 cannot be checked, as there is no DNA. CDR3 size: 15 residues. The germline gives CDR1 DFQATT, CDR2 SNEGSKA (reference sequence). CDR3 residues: CSARPTVSGGYEQYF.